A few counts support the clone carrying this T cell receptor (beta chain). Its antigen remains unknown. This record belongs to a study of blood T cells in healthy people across ages. Then a second PCR, running roughly 7 to 11 cycles, was carried out with a sample-barcoded 5' primer and a J-beta primer mix. Each CDR3 protein is one row after TCRdb ran MiXCR on the 5' RACE reads. This sample has some 890,000 distinct CDR3 sequences, with 25% to 35% found just once. General study results and limits: A strong correlation was seen between TCR beta diversity and naive T cell percentage.

V was clipped by 2 bases and J by 1 base, with 8 bases between them. Per the germline V gene, CDR1 is SGHTA and CDR2 is FQGTGA. CDR3 length equals 14 residues. These data also formed part of another study, on T cells of mothers and their children.

This chain uses TRBV7-3 with TRBJ1-1; D possibly corresponds to TRBD1 (6 bases). The clonotype originates from a woman aged 35 to 49 in good health. Sequenced sample: blood. The CDR3 region has the DNA TGTGCCAGCAGCTTATCAGGGGAGAACACTGAAGCTTTCTTT. Amino acid sequence: CASSLSGENTEAFF.